This T cell receptor beta chain derives from a study of cytomegalovirus exposure and HLA in healthy donors. PCR was performed using 60 Vbeta and 13 Jbeta primers. Measured with immunoSEQ multiplex PCR; TCRdb has only the in-frame clones, and not every one. The data hold 85,000 to 100,000 clones, with 85% to 90% observed a single time. A note on this clone: Its antigen remains unknown.

Overall study findings and caveats: An Asian-associated ancestry cluster reportedly showed fewer N-insertions than the roughly 670-donor mean in a later analysis. A later analysis associated roughly 15,000 TCR beta sequences with HLA alleles at a 0.05 false discovery rate. The study labeled 164 TCR beta chains cytomegalovirus-associated. Analyses of presence and absence presupposed an approximately uniform sequencing depth across donors.

This sequence originates from a man aged 18-30 years in good health and CMV-seronegative. Sequencing used PBMCs.

The CDR3 spells CASSLWARETQYF. The CDR3 DNA is TGTGCCAGCAGCTTATGGGCCCGAGAGACCCAGTACTTC. The chain carries TRBV7-2 and TRBJ2-5; no clear D gene. Germline V gene sequence: CDR1 SGHTA, CDR2 FQGNSA. V lost 2 bases and J 4 bases, leaving 8 bases between the germline ends. This CDR3 is 13 amino acids long. The full variable domain, its missing parts supplied by reference TRBV7-2 and TRBJ2-5, is GAGVSQSPSNKVTEKGKDVELRCDPISGHTALYWYRQSLGQGLEFLIYFQGNSAPDKSGLPSDRFSAERTGGSVSTLTIQRTQQEDSAVYLCASSLWARETQYFGPGTRLLVL.